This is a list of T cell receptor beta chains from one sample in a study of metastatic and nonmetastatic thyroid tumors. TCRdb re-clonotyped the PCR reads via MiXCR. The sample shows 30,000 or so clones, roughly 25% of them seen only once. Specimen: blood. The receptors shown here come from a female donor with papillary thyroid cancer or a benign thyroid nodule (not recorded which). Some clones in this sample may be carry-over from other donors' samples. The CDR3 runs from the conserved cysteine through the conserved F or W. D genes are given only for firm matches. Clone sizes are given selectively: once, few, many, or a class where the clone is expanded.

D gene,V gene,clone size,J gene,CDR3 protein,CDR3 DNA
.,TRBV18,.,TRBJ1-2,CASSPGNYGYTF,TGTGCCAGCTCACCGGGGAACTATGGCTACACCTTC
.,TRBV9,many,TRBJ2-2,CASSMGTTSSIGELFF,TGTGCCAGCAGCATGGGGACAACGAGTTCGATCGGGGAGCTGTTTTTT
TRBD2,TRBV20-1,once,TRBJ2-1,CSARAPRGSGRTSYNEQFF,TGCAGTGCTAGAGCCCCACGTGGTAGCGGGCGTACCTCCTACAATGAGCAGTTCTTC
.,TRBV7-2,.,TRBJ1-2,CASSPWRALGFTF,TGTGCCAGCAGCCCTTGGAGGGCCCTTGGGTTCACCTTC
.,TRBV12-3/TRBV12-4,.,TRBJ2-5,CASSLELRETQYF,TGTGCCAGCAGTTTAGAGCTCCGAGAGACCCAGTACTTC
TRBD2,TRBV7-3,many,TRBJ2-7,CASSLSGLAAYEQYF,TGTGCCAGCAGCTTAAGCGGACTAGCGGCCTACGAGCAGTACTTC
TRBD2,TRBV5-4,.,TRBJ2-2,CASSFSSGKPGEQFF,TGTGCCAGCAGCTTCTCTAGCGGGAAACCAGGGGAGCAGTTTTTT
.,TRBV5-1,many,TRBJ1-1,CASSLMGTINTEAFF,TGCGCCAGCAGCTTGATGGGAACCATAAACACTGAAGCTTTCTTT
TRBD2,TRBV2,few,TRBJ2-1,CASSSTLAGVEQFF,TGTGCCAGCAGTTCGACCCTAGCGGGGGTTGAGCAGTTCTTC
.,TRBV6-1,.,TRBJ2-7,CASSLEGDEQYF,TGTGCCAGCAGTCTAGAGGGGGATGAGCAGTACTTC
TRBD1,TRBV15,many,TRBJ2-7,CATSRRQGTEQYF,TGTGCCACCAGCCGGCGACAGGGTACCGAGCAGTACTTC
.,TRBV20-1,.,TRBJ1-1,CSARDMGRLNTEAFF,TGCAGTGCTAGAGATATGGGACGGTTGAACACTGAAGCTTTCTTT
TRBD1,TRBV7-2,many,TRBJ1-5,CASSSGGWSNQPQHF,TGTGCCAGCAGCTCAGGGGGCTGGAGCAATCAGCCCCAGCATTTT
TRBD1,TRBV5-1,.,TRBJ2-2,CASSLGPGGTGELFF,TGCGCCAGCAGCTTGGGGCCAGGGGGCACCGGGGAGCTGTTTTTT
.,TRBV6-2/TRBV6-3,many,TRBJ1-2,CASGQAYGYTF,TGTGCCAGCGGCCAGGCCTATGGCTACACCTTC
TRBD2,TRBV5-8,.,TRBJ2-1,CASSGSGGGDEQFF,TGTGCCAGCAGCGGCAGCGGGGGGGGTGATGAGCAGTTCTTC
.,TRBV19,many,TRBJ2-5,CASSTLRARETQYF,TGTGCCAGTAGTACCCTCCGGGCCCGTGAGACCCAGTACTTC
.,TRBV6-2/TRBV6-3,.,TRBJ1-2,CASSYWQGRNYGYTF,TGTGCCAGCAGTTACTGGCAGGGAAGAAACTATGGCTACACCTTC
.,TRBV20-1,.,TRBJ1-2,CSARPRRQPGYGYTF,TGCAGTGCTAGACCTCGCCGACAGCCCGGTTATGGCTACACCTTC
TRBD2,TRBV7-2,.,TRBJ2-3,CASSLSTSGMTNF,TGTGCCAGCAGCCTCTCGACTAGCGGGATGACGAATTTT
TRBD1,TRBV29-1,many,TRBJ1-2,CSVSQGAYGYTF,TGCAGCGTTTCACAGGGGGCTTATGGCTACACCTTC
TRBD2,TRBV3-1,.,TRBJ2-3,CASSLGTKGTDTQYF,TGTGCCAGCAGCCTCGGGACTAAAGGCACAGATACGCAGTATTTT
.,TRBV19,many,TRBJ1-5,CASSVIQGRQPQHF,TGTGCCAGTAGTGTAATACAGGGACGGCAGCCCCAGCATTTT
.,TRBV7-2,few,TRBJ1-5,CASSFVLTGPYLYSNQPQHF,TGTGCCAGCAGCTTTGTCCTTACAGGGCCCTATTTGTATAGCAATCAGCCCCAGCATTTT
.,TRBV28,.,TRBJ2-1,CASNYPTESYNEQFF,TGTGCCAGCAATTACCCGACGGAGTCCTACAATGAGCAGTTCTTC